This T cell receptor beta chain comes out of a study of CD8 T cells in Susac syndrome. Negative isolation was used for CD8+ and CD4+ T cells, and FACS enrichment was applied to TEMRA cells. Study-wide findings and caveats: The study conceded that its TCR sequencing and HLA analysis involved relatively few individuals.

A word on this clonotype: Its antigen remains unknown.

RNA totalling roughly 0.45 to 1 ug underwent reverse transcription with random hexamers. In TCRdb, the immunoSEQ multiplex PCR reads were re-called with MiXCR into one record per CDR3 protein. Among 120,000 or so distinct CDR3 sequences listed, 94% were seen once. V was clipped by 6 bases and J by 5 bases, with 12 bases between them. This CDR3 is 13 amino acids long. CDR1 is MNHNY and CDR2 is SVGAGI in the germline V gene (reference sequence). The sequence derives from a human donor in good health. This chain connects TRBV6-6 to TRBJ2-3; TRBD1 is a possible D gene (6 bases). The specimen sequenced was CD4+ T cells from PBMCs. Here the CDR3 reads CASRSAGVDTQYF. The CDR3 bases are TGTGCCAGCAGATCCGCAGGGGTAGATACGCAGTATTTT.